This T cell receptor (beta chain) was sequenced in a study of cytomegalovirus exposure and HLA in healthy donors. Study as a whole: The approximately 110 validation repertoires used a platform that matched the one used for the approximately 610 first-cohort repertoires, as a later analysis reported. Points from the study as a whole: Most TCR sequences showed up rarely, but some public TCRs showed up in many donors. The study labeled 170 or so TCR beta chains cytomegalovirus-associated.

V lost 1 base to trimming and J lost 5 bases, with 8 bases between them. The CDR3 is 13 residues long. Germline CDR1 and CDR2: SGDLS and YYNGEE. Assay: immunoSEQ multiplex PCR; the TCRdb copy retains only in-frame clones and omits some. The sample holds 60,000 to 75,000 clones, approximately 96% seen once. An approximately 130-subject validation cohort, separate from the roughly 680-subject first cohort, supplied the donors. As for this clone: Antigen specificity is unknown.

The chain has TRBV9 and TRBJ2-3; no clear D gene. Material: PBMCs. This TCR came from a young man in good health and CMV-seronegative. In nucleotides, the CDR3 is TGTGCCAGCAGCGTAATACCAGAAGATACGCAGTATTTT. Protein product: CASSVIPEDTQYF. Based on the CDR3 plus reference TRBV9 and TRBJ2-3, the full variable domain is DSGVTQTPKHLITATGQRVTLRCSPRSGDLSVYWYQQSLDQGLQFLIQYYNGEERAKGNILERFSAQQFPDLHSELNLSSLELGDSALYFCASSVIPEDTQYFGPGTRLTVL.